These 5 T cell receptor beta chains share one sample of origin, sequenced in a study of blood T cell repertoires in COVID-19. Generated by immunoSEQ multiplex PCR, the TCRdb table keeps only in-frame clones and is missing some. The sample has roughly 130,000 clones; over 60% are singletons. What was sequenced was peripheral blood. All receptors come from a man aged 45-65 years with acute or convalescent COVID-19.

The V call is TRBV5-6, the J call TRBJ2-3; TRBD2 might be the D (6 bases). Germline-derived CDR1 and CDR2 are SGHDT and YYEEEE. The CDR3 spans 17 residues. V was trimmed by 0 bases and J by 2 bases, leaving 16 bases between them. The CDR3 loop reads CASSLVVSGYDTDTQYF. In DNA form, the CDR3 reads TGTGCCAGCAGCTTGGTGGTAAGCGGGTACGACACAGATACGCAGTATTTT.

This sequence joins TRBV7-3 and TRBJ2-7; no firm D call. The CDR3 is made up of 14 amino acids. The V gene lost 5 bases and the J gene lost 2 bases, with 13 bases spanning the gap. The germline V gene encodes CDR1 SGHTA and CDR2 FQGTGA. As DNA, the CDR3 is TGTGCCAGCAGCCCAAGCACAGCCACCTACGAGCAGTACTTC. Its translation is CASSPSTATYEQYF.

This rearrangement joins TRBV29-1 to TRBJ1-1; 9 bases align to TRBD1. The CDR3 is made up of 13 amino acids. The ends lost 7 bases at V and 8 bases at J; junction bases unmatched: 11. The germline V gene encodes CDR1 SQVTM and CDR2 ANQGSEA. The CDR3 DNA follows: TGCAGCGCCGCCGGACAGGGGACGAACGAAGCTTTCTTT. The encoded protein is CSAAGQGTNEAFF.

This clone was detected once. CDR3 protein: CASRATGGGYGYTF. CDR3 nucleotide sequence: TGTGCCAGCAGAGCCACAGGGGGGGGCTATGGCTACACCTTC. This chain uses TRBV2 with TRBJ1-2, with 8 bases fitting TRBD1. V shed 6 bases, J shed 4 bases, and the junction held 7 bases outside the gene matches. This CDR3 is 14 amino acids long. Germline CDR1 is SNHLY and CDR2 is FYNNEI.

A few counts support this clone. The chain is built from TRBV5-1 and TRBJ2-2; TRBD2 matches at 7 bases. Germline V lookup: CDR1 SGHRS, CDR2 YFSETQ. This CDR3 spans 17 amino acids. J gave up 5 bases and V 0 bases, and 10 bases lay outside the gene matches. Written as DNA, the CDR3 is TGCGCCAGCAGCTTGGAAGGGCCCAGGGAGGGGACCGGGGAGCTGTTTTTT. Amino acids: CASSLEGPREGTGELFF.